Following are 16 T cell receptor beta chains from one sample sequenced in a study of blood T cells in healthy people across ages. Alongside a J-beta primer mix, a sample-barcoded 5' primer served in a second PCR lasting roughly 6 to 12 cycles. TCRdb reprocessed the 5' RACE reads with MiXCR, giving one entry per CDR3 protein. The sample includes 850,000 to 1,000,000 distinct CDR3 sequences, 45% to 60% seen only once; the top ten take about a fifth. The specimen was blood. The receptors were gathered from an older woman in good health.

The chain is built from TRBV7-9 and TRBJ2-1, with 10 bases that match TRBD1. With 10 bases clipped from V and 8 bases from J, the junction kept 14 bases outside the gene matches. Germline loops: CDR1 SEHNR, CDR2 FQNEAQ (reference sequence). The CDR3 covers 15 residues. CDR3 region: CATISRDRGRDEQFF. For the CDR3, the DNA is TGTGCCACCATAAGTCGGGACAGGGGAAGGGATGAGCAGTTCTTC.

The V call is TRBV27, the J call TRBJ2-1; TRBD1 might be the D (6 bases). The J call may not be correct, given that the DNA end is closer to TRBJ2-7. The CDR3 loop spans 15 amino acids. Germline V gene lookup returns CDR1 MNHEY and CDR2 SMNVEV (reference sequence). The CDR3 region is CASSLMGHSYNEQYF. The CDR3 DNA is TGTGCCAGCAGTTTAATGGGACACTCCTACAATGAGCAGTACTTC.

This clonotype was seen only once. The rearrangement links TRBV21-1 to TRBJ2-6. TRBV21-1 is a recognized pseudogene. The CDR3 has 18 residues. In DNA, the CDR3 is TGTGCCAGCAAATTCGATTGGCAAAAGTCGTCTGGGGCCAACGTCCTGACTTTC. Translated: CASKFDWQKSSGANVLTF.

This clonotype showed up just once. The gene calls are TRBV12-5 and TRBJ2-2; 8 bases are a match to TRBD1. V lost 4 bases, J lost 7 bases, and 5 bases stayed unmatched. CDR1 and CDR2 (germline): LGHNT, FRNRAP. The CDR3 extends over 14 amino acids. CDR3 bases: TGTGCTAGTGGTTCCCAGGACAGGGACGGGGAGCTGTTTTTT. Amino acid sequence: CASGSQDRDGELFF. The whole variable domain, remainder taken from reference TRBV12-5 and TRBJ2-2, is DARVTQTPRHKVTEMGQEVTMRCQPILGHNTVFWYRQTMMQGLELLAYFRNRAPLDDSGMPKDRFSAEMPDATLATLKIQPSEPRDSAVYFCASGSQDRDGELFFGEGSRLTVL.

In its sample, this clonotype was seen a few times. The DNA for the CDR3 is TGCAGTAGGAGGGATATTTACAATGAGCAGTTCTTC. It encodes CSRRDIYNEQFF. The rearrangement links TRBV29-1 to TRBJ2-1; D is perhaps TRBD2 (6 bases). This CDR3 is built from 12 residues. CDR1 SQVTM and CDR2 ANQGSEA come from the germline V gene.

This clonotype is a singleton in its sample. The chain uses TRBV7-9 and TRBJ2-1; TRBD2 matches 9 bases. Germline assignment: CDR1 SEHNR and CDR2 FQNEAQ (reference sequence). V lost 5 bases and J lost 8; bases outside the gene matches: 10. There are 15 residues in the CDR3. CDR3 coding DNA: TGTGCCAGCAGCCAAAGGCTAGCGGGATACGATGAGCAGTTCTTC. It is translated as CASSQRLAGYDEQFF. The variable domain in full, with the rest retrieved from reference TRBV7-9 and TRBJ2-1, is DTGVSQNPRHKITKRGQNVTFRCDPISEHNRLYWYRQTLGQGPEFLTYFQNEAQLEKSRLLSDRFSAERPKGSFSTLEIQRTEQGDSAMYLCASSQRLAGYDEQFFGPGTRLTVL.

This chain links TRBV7-6 with TRBJ2-1; 7 bases are shared with TRBD1. Germline assignment: CDR1 SGHVS and CDR2 FNYEAQ. The length of the CDR3 is 14 residues. The V segment lost 4 bases and the J segment 5 bases; nucleotides outside the gene matches: 5. The CDR3 DNA sequence: TGTGCCAGCAGCTCTTGGACAGGTCACAATGAGCAGTTCTTC. Protein: CASSSWTGHNEQFF. The entire variable domain, with the rest obtained from reference TRBV7-6 and TRBJ2-1, is as follows: GAGVSQSPRYKVTKRGQDVALRCDPISGHVSLYWYRQALGQGPEFLTYFNYEAQQDKSGLPNDRFSAERPEGSISTLTIQRTEQRDSAMYRCASSSWTGHNEQFFGPGTRLTVL.

In DNA, the CDR3 is TGTGCCAGCAGTTCGGACACCGGGGGAACTGAAGCTTTCTTT. It specifies CASSSDTGGTEAFF. The J gene is TRBJ1-1, the V gene TRBV12-3 or TRBV12-4; D is possibly TRBD1 (5 bases). The length of the CDR3 is 14 residues. V lost 4 bases to trimming and J lost 5 bases, with 14 bases between them.

This sequence joins TRBV4-1 and TRBJ2-1; 9 bases fit TRBD2. In germline, CDR1 is MGHRA, CDR2 YSYEKL. Unmatched junction bases numbered 9, after V lost 0 bases and J lost 6 bases. The CDR3 has 17 residues. Here the CDR3 DNA reads TGCGCCAGCAGCCAAGAGGGGGCGGGAGGGCCGTCCAATGAGCAGTTCTTC. This translates into CASSQEGAGGPSNEQFF.

The V gene is TRBV4-2, the J gene TRBJ2-7, with 9 bases identical to TRBD1. This CDR3 spans 16 amino acids. Germline trimming cut 0 bases from V and 2 bases from J; bases unmatched to any gene: 5. In germline, CDR1 is LGHNA, CDR2 YNFKEQ. The chain's CDR3 is CASSQEFGQGTYEQYF. For the CDR3, the DNA is TGTGCCAGCAGCCAAGAATTCGGACAGGGGACCTACGAGCAGTACTTC.

The chain has TRBV7-2 and TRBJ2-7; D gene ambiguous. V was pared by 6 bases and J by 0 bases, with 15 bases between. The length of the CDR3 is 15 residues. The germline V gene encodes CDR1 SGHTA and CDR2 FQGNSA. The CDR3: CASRPRALASYEQYF. CDR3 DNA sequence: TGTGCCAGCAGGCCCCGTGCACTCGCCTCCTACGAGCAGTACTTC.

This clonotype has a handful of counts. The chain has TRBV29-1 and TRBJ2-1, with D unclear. Germline CDR1 SQVTM, CDR2 ANQGSEA. CDR3 length equals 12 residues. With 0 bases removed from V and 11 bases from J, the gap between germline ends came to 11 bases. The CDR3 region is CSVEEGPRKQFF. DNA of the CDR3: TGCAGCGTTGAAGAGGGTCCCCGAAAGCAGTTCTTC.

In this sample, this clonotype turned up a few times. This chain uses TRBV7-9 with TRBJ2-4, with 13 bases aligning to TRBD2. The J call may be wrong; the DNA end is better matched by TRBJ2-7. The CDR3 has 18 residues. CDR1 is SEHNR and CDR2 is FQNEAQ in the germline V gene (reference sequence). The CDR3 coding sequence is TGTGCCAGCAGCTCCAGCACCGGGACTAGCGGGAATATCTACGAGCAGTACTTC. Amino acid sequence: CASSSSTGTSGNIYEQYF.

CDR3: CASSSGLAGGWETQYF. CDR3 DNA: TGTGCCAGCAGCTCCGGACTAGCGGGAGGGTGGGAGACCCAGTACTTC. This chain links TRBV7-9 with TRBJ2-5; 15 nucleotides line up with TRBD2. V shed 4 bases and J 5 bases; nucleotides not matched to a gene: 5. Germline V gene lookup returns CDR1 SEHNR and CDR2 FQNEAQ (reference sequence). CDR3 length equals 16 residues.

The chain links TRBV21-1 to TRBJ2-3; TRBD2 was called by the table and not checked on the DNA. TRBV21-1 is shown as a pseudogene. The CDR3 is 19 amino acids. As DNA, the CDR3 is TGTGCCAGCAGCAACCCGGGGACTAGCGGGAGAGAAAACACAGATACGCAGTATTTT. This sequence encodes CASSNPGTSGRENTDTQYF.

The sample holds a few counts of this clonotype. The gene calls are TRBV20-1 and TRBJ2-1; the D gene is possibly TRBD2 (5 bases). The CDR3 sequence is 13 residues long. V lost 3 bases and J lost 9, with 15 bases in between. Germline CDR1 is DFQATT and CDR2 is SNEGSKA (reference sequence). The CDR3 DNA follows: TGCAGTGCTAGCATGGACGCCGGAGGTGAGCAGTTCTTC. Its protein product is CSASMDAGGEQFF.